This T cell receptor beta chain was identified during a study of human T cells and chemical hapten exposure. This clonotype has at least ten counts. Time point in this sample: pre-sensitization, week 0. The treatment here: therapeutic diphenylcyclopropenone sensitization with weekly scalp DPC. V lost 1 base and J lost 4, with 8 bases in between. There are 14 residues in the CDR3. Per germline, CDR1 SGHVS and CDR2 FNYEAQ. In the library, unique molecular identifiers were attached to individual cDNA molecules. Via MiXCR, TCRdb re-called the RACE reads, giving one row per CDR3 protein. The sample shows some 330,000 distinct CDR3 sequences, 4.5% to 7% of them seen only once.

The sample in question was whole blood, obtained in connection with sensitization to the hapten diphenylcyclopropenone (DPC). This sequence joins TRBV7-6 and TRBJ1-3; no firm D call. This receptor was obtained from a woman younger than 30 with alopecia areata. Some clones in this sample may be carry-over from other donors' samples. The CDR3 region has the DNA TGTGCCAGCAGCTTAGAGGAATCGGGAAACACCATATATTTT. Protein: CASSLEESGNTIYF.